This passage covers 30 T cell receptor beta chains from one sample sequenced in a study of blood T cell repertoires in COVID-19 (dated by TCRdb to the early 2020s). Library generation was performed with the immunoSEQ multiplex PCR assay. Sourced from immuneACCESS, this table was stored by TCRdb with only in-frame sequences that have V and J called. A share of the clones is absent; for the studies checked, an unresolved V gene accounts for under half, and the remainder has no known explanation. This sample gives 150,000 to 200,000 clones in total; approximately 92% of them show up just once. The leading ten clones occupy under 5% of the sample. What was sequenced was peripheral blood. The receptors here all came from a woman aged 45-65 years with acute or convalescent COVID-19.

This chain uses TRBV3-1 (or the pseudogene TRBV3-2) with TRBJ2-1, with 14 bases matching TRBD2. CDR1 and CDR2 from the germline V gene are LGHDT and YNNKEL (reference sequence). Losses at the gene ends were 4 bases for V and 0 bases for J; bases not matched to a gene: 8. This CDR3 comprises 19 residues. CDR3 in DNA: TGTGCCAGCAGCCGGGGAGGACTAGCGGGAGGTCCCTCCTACAATGAGCAGTTCTTC. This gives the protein CASSRGGLAGGPSYNEQFF.

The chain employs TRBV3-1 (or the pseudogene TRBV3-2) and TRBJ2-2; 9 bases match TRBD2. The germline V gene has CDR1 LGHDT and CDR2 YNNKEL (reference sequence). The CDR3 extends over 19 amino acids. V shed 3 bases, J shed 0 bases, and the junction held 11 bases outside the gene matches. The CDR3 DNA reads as TGTGCCAGCAGCCAGACGCGCGGGACTAGCATTACGAACACCGGGGAGCTGTTTTTT. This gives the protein CASSQTRGTSITNTGELFF.

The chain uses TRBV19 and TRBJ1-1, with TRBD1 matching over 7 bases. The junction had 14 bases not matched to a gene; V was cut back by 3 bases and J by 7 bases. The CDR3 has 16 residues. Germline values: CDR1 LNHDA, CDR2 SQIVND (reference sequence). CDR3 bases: TGTGCCAGTAGTATGGGGGACCGACGACAGGGTAGTGAAGCTTTCTTT. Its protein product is CASSMGDRRQGSEAFF.

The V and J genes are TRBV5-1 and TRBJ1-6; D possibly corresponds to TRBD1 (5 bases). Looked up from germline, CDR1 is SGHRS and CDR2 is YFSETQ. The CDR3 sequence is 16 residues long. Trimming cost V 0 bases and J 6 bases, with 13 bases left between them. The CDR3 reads CASSLGARASNSPLHF. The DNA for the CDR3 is TGCGCCAGCAGCTTGGGGGCCAGGGCCAGTAATTCACCCCTCCACTTT.

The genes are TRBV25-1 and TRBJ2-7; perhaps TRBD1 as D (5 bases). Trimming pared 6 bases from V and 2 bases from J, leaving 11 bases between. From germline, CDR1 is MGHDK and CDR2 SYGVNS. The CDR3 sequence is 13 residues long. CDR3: CASRGQPTYEQYF. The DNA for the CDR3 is TGTGCCAGCAGGGGGCAGCCTACCTACGAGCAGTACTTC.

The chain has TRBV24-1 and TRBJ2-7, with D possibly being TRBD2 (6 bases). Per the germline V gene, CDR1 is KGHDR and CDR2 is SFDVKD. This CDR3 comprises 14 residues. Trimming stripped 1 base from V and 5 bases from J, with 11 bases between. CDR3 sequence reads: CATSDFGGNNEQYF. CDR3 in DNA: TGTGCCACCAGTGATTTTGGAGGGAACAACGAGCAGTACTTC.

CDR3 region: CASSYEFGTEAFF. CDR3 nucleotide sequence: TGTGCCAGCAGTTACGAATTCGGCACTGAAGCTTTCTTT. The chain couples TRBV6-5 to TRBJ1-1; D gene unclear. The CDR3 contains 13 residues. Per the germline V gene, CDR1 is MNHEY and CDR2 is SVGAGI. V was trimmed by 2 bases and J by 4 bases, leaving 8 bases between them.

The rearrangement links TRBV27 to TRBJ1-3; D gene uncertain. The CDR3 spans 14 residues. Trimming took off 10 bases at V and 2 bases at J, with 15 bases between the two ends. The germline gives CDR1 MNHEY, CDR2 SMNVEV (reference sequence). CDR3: CANQSGFTGNTIYF. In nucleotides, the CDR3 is TGTGCCAACCAGAGCGGTTTTACTGGAAACACCATATATTTT.

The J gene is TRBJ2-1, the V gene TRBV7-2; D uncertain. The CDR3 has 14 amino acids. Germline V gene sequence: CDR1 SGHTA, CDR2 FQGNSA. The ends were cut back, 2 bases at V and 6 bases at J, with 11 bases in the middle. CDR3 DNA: TGTGCCAGCAGCTTACTGAGGTCTACCAATGAGCAGTTCTTC. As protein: CASSLLRSTNEQFF.

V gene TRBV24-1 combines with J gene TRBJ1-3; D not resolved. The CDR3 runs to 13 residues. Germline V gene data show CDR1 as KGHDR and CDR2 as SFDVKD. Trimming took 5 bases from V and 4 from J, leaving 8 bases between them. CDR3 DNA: TGTGCCACCAGTGGGGCCTTGGGAAACACCATATATTTT. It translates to CATSGALGNTIYF.

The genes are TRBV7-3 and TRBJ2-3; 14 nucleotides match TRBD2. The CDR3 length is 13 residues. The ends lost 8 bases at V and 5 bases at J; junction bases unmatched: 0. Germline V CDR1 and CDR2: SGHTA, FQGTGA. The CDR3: CASGLAGGDTQYF. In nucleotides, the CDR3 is TGTGCCAGCGGACTAGCGGGGGGAGATACGCAGTATTTT.

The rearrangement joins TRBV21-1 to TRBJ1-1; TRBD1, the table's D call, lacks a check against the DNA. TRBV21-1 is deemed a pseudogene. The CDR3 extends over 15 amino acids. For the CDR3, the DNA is TGTGCCAGCAGCTCGCGGACAGGGCTGAACACTGAAGCTTTCTTT. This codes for CASSSRTGLNTEAFF.

CDR3 bases: TGTGCCAGCAGCTCGGACAGGAACACCGGGGAGCTGTTTTTT. As protein: CASSSDRNTGELFF. V and J are TRBV11-3 and TRBJ2-2, with a weak D call TRBD1 (6 bases). The CDR3 loop spans 14 amino acids. Trimming removed 4 bases from V and 1 base from J, with 7 bases in between. From germline, CDR1 is SGHNT and CDR2 YENEEA. The full variable domain, rest sourced from reference TRBV11-3 and TRBJ2-2, is EAGVVQSPRYKIIEKKQPVAFWCNPISGHNTLYWYLQNLGQGPELLIRYENEEAVDDSQLPKDRFSAERLKGVDSTLKIQPAELGDSAVYLCASSSDRNTGELFFGEGSRLTVL.

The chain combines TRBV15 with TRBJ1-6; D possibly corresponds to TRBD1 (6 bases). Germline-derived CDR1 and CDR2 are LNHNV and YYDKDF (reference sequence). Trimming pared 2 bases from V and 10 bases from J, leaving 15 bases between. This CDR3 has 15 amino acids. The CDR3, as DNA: TGTGCCACCAGCAGACCAGGGGAGGGCCGATCACCCCTCCACTTT. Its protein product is CATSRPGEGRSPLHF.

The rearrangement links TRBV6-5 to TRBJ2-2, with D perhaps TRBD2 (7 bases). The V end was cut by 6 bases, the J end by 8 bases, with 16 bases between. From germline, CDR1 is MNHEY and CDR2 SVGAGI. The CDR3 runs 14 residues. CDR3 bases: TGTGCCAGCAGGGGAGGGAGGGGGGCTGGGGAGCTGTTTTTT. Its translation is CASRGGRGAGELFF.

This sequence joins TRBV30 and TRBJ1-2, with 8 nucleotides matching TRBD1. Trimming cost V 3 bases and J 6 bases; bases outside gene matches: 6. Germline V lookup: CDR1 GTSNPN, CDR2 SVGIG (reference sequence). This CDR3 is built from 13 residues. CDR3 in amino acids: CAWRTTGVNGYTF. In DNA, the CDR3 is TGTGCCTGGAGGACGACAGGGGTTAATGGCTACACCTTC.

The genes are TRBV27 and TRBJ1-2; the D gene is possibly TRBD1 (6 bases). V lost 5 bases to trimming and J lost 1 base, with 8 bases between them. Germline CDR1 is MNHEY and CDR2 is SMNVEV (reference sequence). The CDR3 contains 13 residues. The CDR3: CASSVRGNYGYTF. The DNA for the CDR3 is TGTGCCAGCAGTGTCAGGGGTAACTATGGCTACACCTTC.

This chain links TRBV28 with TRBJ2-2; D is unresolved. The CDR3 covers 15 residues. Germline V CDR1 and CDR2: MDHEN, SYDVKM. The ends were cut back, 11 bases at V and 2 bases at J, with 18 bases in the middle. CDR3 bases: TGTGCCGCTGGCGGATCGGCAAGTAACACCGGGGAGCTGTTTTTT. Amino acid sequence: CAAGGSASNTGELFF.

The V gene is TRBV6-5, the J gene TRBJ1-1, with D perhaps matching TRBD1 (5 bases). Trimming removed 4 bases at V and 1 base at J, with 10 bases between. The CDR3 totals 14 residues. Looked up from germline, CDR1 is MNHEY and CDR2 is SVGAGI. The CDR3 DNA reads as TGTGCCAGCAGTTTGGGGCAAAAGAACACTGAAGCTTTCTTT. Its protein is CASSLGQKNTEAFF.

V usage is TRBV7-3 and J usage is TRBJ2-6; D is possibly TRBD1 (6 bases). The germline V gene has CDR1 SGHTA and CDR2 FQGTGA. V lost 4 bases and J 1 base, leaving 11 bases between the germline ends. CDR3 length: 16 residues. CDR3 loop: CASSSATGSGANVLTF. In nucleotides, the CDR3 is TGTGCCAGCAGCTCCGCCACAGGGTCTGGGGCCAACGTCCTGACTTTC.

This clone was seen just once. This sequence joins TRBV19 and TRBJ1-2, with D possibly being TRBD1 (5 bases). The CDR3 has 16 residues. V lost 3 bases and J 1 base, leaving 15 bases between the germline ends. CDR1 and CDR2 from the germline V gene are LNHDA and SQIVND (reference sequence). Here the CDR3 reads CASSITGDDFNYGYTF. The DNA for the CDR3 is TGTGCCAGTAGTATTACAGGCGACGACTTTAACTATGGCTACACCTTC. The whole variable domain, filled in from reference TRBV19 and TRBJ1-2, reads DGGITQSPKYLFRKEGQNVTLSCEQNLNHDAMYWYRQDPGQGLRLIYYSQIVNDFQKGDIAEGYSVSREKKESFPLTVTSAQKNPTAFYLCASSITGDDFNYGYTFGSGTRLTVV.

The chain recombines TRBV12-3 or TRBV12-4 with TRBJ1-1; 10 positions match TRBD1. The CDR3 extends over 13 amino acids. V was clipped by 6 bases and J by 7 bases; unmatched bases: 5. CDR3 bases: TGTGCCAGCAGCTGGGGACAGGGGATTGAAGCTTTCTTT. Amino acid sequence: CASSWGQGIEAFF.

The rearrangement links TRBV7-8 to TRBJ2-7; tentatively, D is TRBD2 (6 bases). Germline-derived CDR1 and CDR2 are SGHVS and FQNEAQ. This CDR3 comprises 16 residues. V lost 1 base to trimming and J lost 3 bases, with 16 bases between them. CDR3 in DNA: TGTGCCAGCAGCTTAGGGGGGACTTGGCGTAACTACGAGCAGTACTTC. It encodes CASSLGGTWRNYEQYF.

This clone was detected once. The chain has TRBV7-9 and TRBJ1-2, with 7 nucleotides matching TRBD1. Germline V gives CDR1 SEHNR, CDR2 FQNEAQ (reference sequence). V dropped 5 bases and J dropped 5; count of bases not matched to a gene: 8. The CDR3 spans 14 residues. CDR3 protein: CASSLDRSLYGYTF. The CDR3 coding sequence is TGTGCCAGCAGCCTGGACAGGAGTTTATATGGCTACACCTTC. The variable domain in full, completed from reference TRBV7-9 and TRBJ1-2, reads DTGVSQNPRHKITKRGQNVTFRCDPISEHNRLYWYRQTLGQGPEFLTYFQNEAQLEKSRLLSDRFSAERPKGSFSTLEIQRTEQGDSAMYLCASSLDRSLYGYTFGSGTRLTVV.

This CDR3 is CASSPDPTYEQYF. As DNA, the CDR3 is TGTGCCAGCAGTCCCGACCCGACTTACGAGCAGTACTTC. V gene TRBV27 combines with J gene TRBJ2-7; D gene ambiguous. Trimming shortened V by 5 bases and J by 4 bases, and 12 bases separated the two germline ends. CDR3 length: 13 residues. Germline lookup yields CDR1 MNHEY and CDR2 SMNVEV (reference sequence).

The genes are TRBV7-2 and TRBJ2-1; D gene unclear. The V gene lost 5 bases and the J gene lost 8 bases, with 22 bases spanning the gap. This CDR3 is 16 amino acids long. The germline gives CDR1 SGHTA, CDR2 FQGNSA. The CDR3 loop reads CASSAEALIVAYEQFF. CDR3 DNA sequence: TGTGCCAGCAGCGCAGAGGCTCTAATAGTGGCATATGAGCAGTTCTTC.

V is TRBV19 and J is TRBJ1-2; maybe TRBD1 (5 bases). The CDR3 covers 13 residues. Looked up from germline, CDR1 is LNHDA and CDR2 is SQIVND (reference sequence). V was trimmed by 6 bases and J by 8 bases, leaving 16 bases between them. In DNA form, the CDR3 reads TGTGCCAGTAGGGGGCCTGGGCCTCGGGGCTACACCTTC. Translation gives CASRGPGPRGYTF.

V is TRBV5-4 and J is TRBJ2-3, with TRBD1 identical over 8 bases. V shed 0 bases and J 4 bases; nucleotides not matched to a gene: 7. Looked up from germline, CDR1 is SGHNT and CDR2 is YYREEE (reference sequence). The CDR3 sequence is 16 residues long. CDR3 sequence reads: CASSLVGQDGADTQYF. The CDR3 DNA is TGTGCCAGCAGCTTGGTGGGACAGGACGGGGCAGATACGCAGTATTTT.

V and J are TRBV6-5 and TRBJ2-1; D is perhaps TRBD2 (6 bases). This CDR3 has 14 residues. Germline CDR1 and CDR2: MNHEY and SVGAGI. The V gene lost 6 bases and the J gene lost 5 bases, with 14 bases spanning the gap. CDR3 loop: CASSARELNNEQFF. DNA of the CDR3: TGTGCCAGCAGCGCCCGGGAGCTGAACAATGAGCAGTTCTTC.

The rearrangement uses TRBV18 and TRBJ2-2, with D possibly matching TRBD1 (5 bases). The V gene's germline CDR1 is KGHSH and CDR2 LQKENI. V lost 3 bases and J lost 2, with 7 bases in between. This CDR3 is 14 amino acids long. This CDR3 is CASSPDRNTGELFF. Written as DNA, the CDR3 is TGTGCCAGCTCACCTGACAGAAACACCGGGGAGCTGTTTTTT. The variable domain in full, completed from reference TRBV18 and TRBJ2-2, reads NAGVMQNPRHLVRRRGQEARLRCSPMKGHSHVYWYRQLPEEGLKFMVYLQKENIIDESGMPKERFSAEFPKEGPSILRIQQVVRGDSAAYFCASSPDRNTGELFFGEGSRLTVL.